This T cell receptor (beta chain) was documented in a study of cytomegalovirus exposure and HLA in healthy donors (dated by TCRdb to about 2017). Turning to the overall study: An earlier analysis of some 600 of the donors reported about 260 Gb of sequence data and 117 million unique TCR beta sequences obtained from about 200 million T cells. To decide whether each TCR beta V gene segment behaved as functional or pseudogenic, an earlier analysis of fewer than 750 of the donors relied on high-throughput TCR beta sequencing. In the later analysis, no new phenotypic data were used to find candidate immune exposures; instead, reliance was placed on TCR beta sequences and their occurrence across donors. The T cell repertoires of around 670 subjects were profiled by immunosequencing and related to cytomegalovirus serostatus. An early release that covered roughly 600 HLA-typed donors contained around 300 gigabases of sequencing data and tens of millions of unique TCR sequences. Because of strong linkage in the cohort, five DR-DQ haplotypes were treated as single units for association and clustering. The number of typed donors differed by locus: roughly 620-640 for A, B, C, DRB1 and DQB1; 522 for DQA1; approximately 600 for DPA1; and around 490 for DPB1. In a later analysis, previously published TCR beta repertoires from about 670 donors were re-analyzed and high-resolution HLA genotyping was added so that TCR occurrence patterns could be studied. Among 300 to 500 genotyped donors of the cohort, an average of roughly 230,000 unique TCR beta nucleotide sequences was sequenced per donor, of which about 18% were non-productive. A later genetic analysis took genome-wide SNP genotypes for about three fifths of the roughly 670 donors and used that subset as a discovery cohort. To predict cytomegalovirus infection status, the study combined high-throughput TCR immunosequencing, statistical association of individual TCRs with disease status, and machine learning. Besides the first cohort of 666 subjects, a separate validation cohort made up of roughly 120 different subjects was used. Donor age, sex, ethnicity and CMV serostatus were compiled together with the repertoire data. All discovery cohort repertoires had been generated using a single sequencing platform. Both class I and class II loci were covered by HLA typing, at four-digit resolution. The genetic ancestry cluster associated with self-reported Caucasian donors included 81% of the 398 genotyped donors. The aim of the study was to test whether cataloging public T cell receptors could identify signatures of past pathogen exposure.

What the research found in general, with its limitations: It was suggested by the authors that the approach could potentially be generalized to other disease states and immunological phenotypes. In a later analysis, the rate of TCR association differed among HLA loci, with DRB1 alleles having the most associated TCRs and HLA-C alleles having the fewest. A later analysis found that most CMV-associated TCR beta chains appeared HLA-restricted, with HLA associations seemingly driven largely by CMV exposure. Presence/absence analyses assumed roughly uniform sequencing depth across donors, an assumption that may not hold. A total of fewer than 200 TCR beta chains were listed by the study as associated with cytomegalovirus. Because counts were too low, roughly 18 rarely observed V segments, including chromosome 9 orphons, were left out of the earlier analysis of some 600 of the donors. HLA typing was unavailable for some donors at each locus, so association tests used only the typed subset. In a later analysis, around 17,000 TCR beta sequences were associated with specific HLA alleles at a false discovery rate of 0.05. Because the 87-base-pair reads could not distinguish some IMGT-functional V segments, including TRBV6-2 and TRBV6-3, those segments were excluded. Correlated functional status among segregating V segments might be attributable to linkage disequilibrium, but an unknown experimental factor could not be ruled out. In a later analysis, HLA-associated TCR beta chains were found to be more clonally expanded and to have lower generation probabilities than equally common non-associated chains. In an earlier analysis of fewer than 750 of the donors, most TCR beta V segments were observed in productive rearrangements about 87% or about 30% of the time, broadly matching IMGT annotations. Cytomegalovirus status was reported to be diagnosed by the classifier with high specificity and sensitivity in both the original and validation cohorts. The only immune exposure information available for the cohort was CMV serostatus. Several of the top co-occurrence clusters appeared to be linked to parvovirus B19, influenza, CMV and Epstein-Barr virus, according to a later analysis. A few of the identified cytomegalovirus-associated TCR beta chains were confirmed in vitro to be specific for cytomegalovirus antigens. When HLA alleles, especially DR and DQ, strongly co-occurred, TCR associations were difficult to assign to individual alleles. Compared with the approximately 670-donor mean, donors in an Asian-associated ancestry cluster had fewer N-insertions in productive TCRs, according to a later genetic analysis. Most TCR sequences were seen in very few donors, while some public TCRs were found in many individuals. A cluster of highly shared sequence variants was judged likely to be a technical artifact of the sequencing pipeline. A further reported finding was that TCR beta sequences accurately predicted the HLA-A and HLA-B alleles for most subjects in the first cohort. An association between a missense DCLRE1C variant and V-gene and J-gene trimming of TCR beta chains was found in a later genetic analysis and replicated in an independent cohort. The cohort was sequenced for TCR beta chains only, and without alpha or paired-chain data the features that could be detected were limited.

The cohort was made up of 650 to 700 healthy bone marrow donors. Cohort members were all nominally healthy when sampled, although unrecorded immune exposures were likely present. The donor tested CMV seronegative, placing the donor among the 350 to 400 seronegative members of the cohort. Each donor provided a peripheral blood sample, and peripheral blood mononuclear cells were used for TCR beta sequencing. The Qiagen DNeasy Blood Extraction Kit was used to extract genomic DNA from the blood cell samples. On this clone: There is no known antigen for this receptor. Per-base quality was not reported, and no clone a single base away is much larger than it.

Receptor libraries were prepared by the immunoSEQ multiplex PCR assay. The multiplex PCR relied on a mix of 60 forward primers for TCR Vbeta segments and 13 reverse primers for TCR Jbeta segments. Amplification of the CDR3 region of rearranged TCR beta genes was performed with a multiplex PCR assay on genomic DNA. On the Illumina HiSeq System, the amplified TCR beta libraries were sequenced as 87-base-pair reads. The authors' pipeline ran thus. A later analysis tallied around 80 million unique TCR beta chains across the 666 repertoires, and approximately 12 million of those chains were shared by two or more donors. To remove PCR and sequencing errors, raw reads were error-corrected and collapsed into unique sequences using a nearest-neighbor algorithm that merged closely related sequences. To assign V, D and J gene segments, CDR3 sequences were aligned to IMGT reference sequences. For a sequence to be retained, a match of at least six nucleotides was required to both a V gene segment and a J gene segment. Rearrangements were called productive when the CDR3 lacked stop codons and stayed in frame with V and J; all others were non-productive. Following IMGT convention, CDR3 was defined as the stretch from the second conserved V-encoded cysteine up to the conserved J-encoded phenylalanine. Sequences without an unambiguous match to a single V gene segment were excluded from the earlier analysis of several hundred of the donors. An earlier analysis of approximately 590 of the donors classified V segments as functional when productive rearrangements were above 56.7% and as segregating when the standard deviation between donors was above 5%. To diagnose cytomegalovirus status from the catalog of TCR beta chain sequences, a statistical classification framework was built. In a later analysis, V and J genes were assigned by comparing TCR nucleotide sequences against IMGT/GENE-DB human TR gene sequences. The TCRdist pipeline was used in a later analysis to assign CDR3 sequences and most-parsimonious VDJ recombination scenarios. In a later analysis, each TCR beta chain was defined by its CDR3 amino acid sequence together with its V-gene family, and reads lacking a unique V-gene family were excluded. As a way to deal with suspected cross-contamination and a sequencing artifact, a later analysis dropped 592 nucleotide sequences that were highly shared and had low generation probability. A later analysis calculated a clonal expansion index for each public chain from normalized within-repertoire ranks of inferred template counts. In a later analysis, generation probabilities were computed using a VDJ recombination model fitted to out-of-frame rearrangements, and the results were checked against IGoR. Hypergeometric tests were used in a later analysis to score TCR-TCR, TCR-HLA and TCR-CMV co-occurrence, with a repertoire-size bias correction applied to the TCR pairs. To estimate false discovery rates, a later analysis permuted the HLA or CMV assignments 20 times. In a later analysis, co-occurring TCRs were grouped with DBSCAN, and TCRdist sequence similarity was added when clustering was performed within HLA-allele-positive subsets. Repertoires with fewer than 30,000 or more than 120,000 public chains, plus five repertoires with anomalous nucleotide sharing, were excluded from co-occurrence clustering. TCRdb mirrors the immuneACCESS table, restricted to in-frame sequences. Some clones are absent from its copies; in checked studies, under half trace to an unresolved V gene, and the reason for the others is unknown. V, J and clone size are taken as reported in that table, and D and trimming were inferred from the DNA itself. The sample yields 160,000 or so clones; about three quarters were counted once. Around 2.4% of the sample is in the top ten clones.

CDR1 LNHDA and CDR2 SQIVND are derived from the germline V gene (reference sequence). CDR3 length: 14 amino acids, cysteine to phenylalanine. Just the 42-base CDR3 DNA is kept, in frame starting at base 1. Deletion took 3 bases off V and 1 base off J, with a span of 9 bases between the germline ends. The V gene is TRBV19 and the J gene is TRBJ1-1; the D gene is possibly TRBD1, with 5 bases matching. The receptor was isolated from a female donor in good health and CMV-seronegative. Sequencing was carried out using PBMCs. The DNA reads as follows: TGTGCCAGTAGTATCGGCAGGGCGAACACTGAAGCTTTCTTT. Translated, this gives CASSIGRANTEAFF. Reference TRBV19 and TRBJ1-1 genes cover what lies past the CDR3, so the full variable domain is DGGITQSPKYLFRKEGQNVTLSCEQNLNHDAMYWYRQDPGQGLRLIYYSQIVNDFQKGDIAEGYSVSREKKESFPLTVTSAQKNPTAFYLCASSIGRANTEAFFGQGTRLTVV.